Listed below are T cell receptor beta chains from one sample, sequenced in a study of T cell responses to AZD1222 COVID-19 vaccine. The assay was immunoSEQ multiplex PCR, and TCRdb's table has in-frame clones only and misses some. The profile shows 130,000 to 150,000 clones, around nine tenths of them singletons. This sample comprised peripheral blood, obtained on day 0 of AZD1222 vaccination. The source is an adult in good health. CDR3s include the opening cysteine and the closing phenylalanine or tryptophan. A D gene is named only where the DNA matches it firmly. The size field is filled for only some rows; it gives once, few, many or a size class.

D gene: TRBD1
clone size: .
J gene: TRBJ2-1
V gene: TRBV7-9
CDR3 protein: CASSTRQGAPPQQFF
CDR3 DNA: TGTGCCAGCAGCACCAGACAGGGGGCGCCTCCTCAGCAGTTCTTC

D gene: .
clone size: .
J gene: TRBJ2-7
V gene: TRBV27
CDR3 protein: CASSRQVGGYEQYF
CDR3 DNA: TGTGCCAGCAGCCGACAGGTAGGAGGCTACGAGCAGTACTTC

D gene: .
clone size: .
J gene: TRBJ2-6
V gene: TRBV7-2
CDR3 protein: CASSSLFTGANVLTF
CDR3 DNA: TGTGCCAGCAGCTCATTATTTACTGGGGCCAACGTCCTGACTTTC

D gene: .
clone size: .
J gene: TRBJ2-7
V gene: TRBV2
CDR3 protein: CASSVQEQYF
CDR3 DNA: TGTGCCAGCAGTGTACAAGAGCAGTACTTC

D gene: TRBD2
clone size: .
J gene: TRBJ2-1
V gene: TRBV7-3
CDR3 protein: CASSSTKGLAYNEQFF
CDR3 DNA: TGTGCCAGCAGCTCAACGAAGGGACTAGCCTACAATGAGCAGTTCTTC

D gene: TRBD2
clone size: .
J gene: TRBJ2-7
V gene: TRBV4-2
CDR3 protein: CASSQDSTSGIPYEQYF
CDR3 DNA: TGTGCCAGCAGCCAAGATTCGACTAGCGGGATTCCCTACGAGCAGTACTTC

D gene: TRBD1
clone size: .
J gene: TRBJ1-4
V gene: TRBV28
CDR3 protein: CASSSGQAAGEKLFF
CDR3 DNA: TGTGCCAGCAGCAGCGGACAGGCTGCGGGGGAAAAACTGTTTTTT

D gene: .
clone size: .
J gene: TRBJ2-5
V gene: TRBV19
CDR3 protein: CASEDRAGGTQYF
CDR3 DNA: TGTGCCAGTGAGGACAGGGCGGGAGGGACCCAGTACTTC

D gene: .
clone size: .
J gene: TRBJ2-7
V gene: TRBV29-1
CDR3 protein: CSVDRAGMNEQYF
CDR3 DNA: TGCAGCGTTGATCGGGCAGGAATGAACGAGCAGTACTTC

D gene: .
clone size: .
J gene: TRBJ1-2
V gene: TRBV6-5
CDR3 protein: CASHSPLNYGYTF
CDR3 DNA: TGTGCCAGCCACTCTCCACTTAACTATGGCTACACCTTC

D gene: TRBD1
clone size: .
J gene: TRBJ2-2
V gene: TRBV19
CDR3 protein: CASSRDRDLVGGELFF
CDR3 DNA: TGTGCCAGTAGTAGGGACAGGGACCTAGTTGGCGGGGAGCTGTTTTTT

D gene: .
clone size: .
J gene: TRBJ1-6
V gene: TRBV28
CDR3 protein: CASSFRMDSPLHF
CDR3 DNA: TGTGCCAGCAGTTTTCGAATGGATTCACCCCTCCACTTT

D gene: TRBD2
clone size: few
J gene: TRBJ2-1
V gene: TRBV9
CDR3 protein: CASSVSGRPYNEQFF
CDR3 DNA: TGTGCCAGCAGCGTCAGCGGGAGGCCCTACAATGAGCAGTTCTTC

D gene: .
clone size: .
J gene: TRBJ1-5
V gene: TRBV4-3
CDR3 protein: CASSQSRGPQHF
CDR3 DNA: TGCGCCAGCAGCCAGAGTCGGGGGCCCCAGCATTTT

D gene: .
clone size: .
J gene: TRBJ1-2
V gene: TRBV19
CDR3 protein: CASSIRLTDYGYTF
CDR3 DNA: TGTGCCAGTAGTATACGACTAACGGACTATGGCTACACCTTC

D gene: TRBD1
clone size: .
J gene: TRBJ2-1
V gene: TRBV7-9
CDR3 protein: CASSSSGGSDEQFF
CDR3 DNA: TGTGCCAGCAGCTCGTCAGGGGGCTCGGATGAGCAGTTCTTC

D gene: .
clone size: .
J gene: TRBJ1-1
V gene: TRBV6-5
CDR3 protein: CASSLGAGYTEAFF
CDR3 DNA: TGTGCCAGCAGTCTCGGGGCCGGATACACTGAAGCTTTCTTT

D gene: TRBD1
clone size: .
J gene: TRBJ2-7
V gene: TRBV29-1
CDR3 protein: CSVDGTGVSEQYF
CDR3 DNA: TGCAGCGTTGACGGTACAGGGGTCAGCGAGCAGTACTTC

D gene: .
clone size: .
J gene: TRBJ2-1
V gene: TRBV5-1
CDR3 protein: CASSLENPAVNPEQFF
CDR3 DNA: TGCGCCAGCAGCTTGGAGAACCCCGCCGTGAATCCTGAGCAGTTCTTC

D gene: .
clone size: .
J gene: TRBJ1-5
V gene: TRBV27
CDR3 protein: CASRGRTDNQPQHF
CDR3 DNA: TGTGCCAGCAGGGGGCGGACAGATAATCAGCCCCAGCATTTT

D gene: TRBD1
clone size: .
J gene: TRBJ2-3
V gene: TRBV24-1
CDR3 protein: CATSEGTGGLDTQYF
CDR3 DNA: TGTGCCACCAGTGAGGGGACAGGGGGCTTGGATACGCAGTATTTT

D gene: TRBD2
clone size: .
J gene: TRBJ2-1
V gene: TRBV6-2/TRBV6-3
CDR3 protein: CASSTRAGARNEQFF
CDR3 DNA: TGTGCCAGCAGTACAAGGGCGGGAGCTCGGAATGAGCAGTTCTTC

D gene: .
clone size: .
J gene: TRBJ1-1
V gene: TRBV12-3/TRBV12-4
CDR3 protein: CASSLSVVTEAFF
CDR3 DNA: TGTGCCAGCAGTTTATCGGTGGTAACTGAAGCTTTCTTT

D gene: TRBD2
clone size: .
J gene: TRBJ2-7
V gene: TRBV5-4
CDR3 protein: CASSLGRGDEQYF
CDR3 DNA: TGTGCCAGCAGCTTGGGCCGGGGGGACGAGCAGTACTTC

D gene: TRBD2
clone size: .
J gene: TRBJ2-2
V gene: TRBV9
CDR3 protein: CASSVAGGRNTGELFF
CDR3 DNA: TGTGCCAGCAGCGTAGCAGGCGGGAGGAACACCGGGGAGCTGTTTTTT

D gene: .
clone size: once
J gene: TRBJ2-6
V gene: TRBV7-9
CDR3 protein: CATTWANVLTF
CDR3 DNA: TGTGCCACTACCTGGGCCAACGTCCTGACTTTC

D gene: TRBD1
clone size: .
J gene: TRBJ1-3
V gene: TRBV18
CDR3 protein: CASSRPGTAAGTIYF
CDR3 DNA: TGCGCCAGCTCACGTCCCGGGACAGCCGCTGGCACCATATATTTT

D gene: .
clone size: few
J gene: TRBJ1-6
V gene: TRBV6-5
CDR3 protein: CASSYSVQVQSPLHF
CDR3 DNA: TGTGCCAGCAGTTACTCGGTACAGGTCCAATCACCCCTCCACTTT

D gene: TRBD2
clone size: .
J gene: TRBJ2-7
V gene: TRBV20-1
CDR3 protein: CSASARLAGYEQYF
CDR3 DNA: TGCAGTGCTAGTGCCCGACTAGCGGGCTACGAGCAGTACTTC

D gene: .
clone size: .
J gene: TRBJ2-7
V gene: TRBV12-3/TRBV12-4
CDR3 protein: CASSLNYDGEQYF
CDR3 DNA: TGTGCCAGCAGTTTGAACTATGACGGCGAGCAGTACTTC

D gene: .
clone size: .
J gene: TRBJ1-2
V gene: TRBV4-3
CDR3 protein: CASSLKIGGAGGYTF
CDR3 DNA: TGCGCCAGCAGCCTAAAAATAGGAGGGGCTGGAGGCTACACCTTC

D gene: .
clone size: .
J gene: TRBJ1-6
V gene: TRBV9
CDR3 protein: CASSRDFGNSPLHF
CDR3 DNA: TGTGCCAGCAGCCGAGACTTTGGTAATTCACCCCTCCACTTT

D gene: .
clone size: .
J gene: TRBJ1-1
V gene: TRBV6-1
CDR3 protein: CASSEVAELSRAFF
CDR3 DNA: TGTGCCAGCAGTGAAGTGGCGGAACTCAGTAGAGCTTTCTTT